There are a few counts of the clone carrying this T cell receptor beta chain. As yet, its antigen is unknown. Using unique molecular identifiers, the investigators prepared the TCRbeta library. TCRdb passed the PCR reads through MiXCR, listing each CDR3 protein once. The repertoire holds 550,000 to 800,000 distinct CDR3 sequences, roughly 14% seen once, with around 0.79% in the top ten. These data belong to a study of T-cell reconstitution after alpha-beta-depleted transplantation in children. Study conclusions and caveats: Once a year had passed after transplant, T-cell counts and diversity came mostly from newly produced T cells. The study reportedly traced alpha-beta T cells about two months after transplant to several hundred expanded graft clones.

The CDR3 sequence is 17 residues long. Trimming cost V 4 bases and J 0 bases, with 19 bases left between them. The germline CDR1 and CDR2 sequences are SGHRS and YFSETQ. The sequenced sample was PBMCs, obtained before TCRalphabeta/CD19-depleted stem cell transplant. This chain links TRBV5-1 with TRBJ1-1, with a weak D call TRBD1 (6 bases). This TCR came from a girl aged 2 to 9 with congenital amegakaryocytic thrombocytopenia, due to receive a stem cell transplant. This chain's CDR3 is CASSTPPGRGLNTEAFF. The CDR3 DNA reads TGCGCCAGCAGCACCCCTCCAGGCAGGGGCCTGAACACTGAAGCTTTCTTT. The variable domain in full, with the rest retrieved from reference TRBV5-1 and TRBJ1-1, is KAGVTQTPRYLIKTRGQQVTLSCSPISGHRSVSWYQQTPGQGLQFLFEYFSETQRNKGNFPGRFSGRQFSNSRSEMNVSTLELGDSALYLCASSTPPGRGLNTEAFFGQGTRLTVV.